Here is one T cell receptor (beta chain) with its context. The data derive from a study of blood T cells in healthy people across ages. The V gene's germline CDR1 is GTSNPN and CDR2 SVGIG (reference sequence). V was clipped by 2 bases and J by 2 bases, with 20 bases between them. CDR3 length: 17 residues. A J-beta primer mix and a sample-barcoded 5' primer were used in a second PCR of roughly 6 to 12 cycles. TCRdb reanalysed the 5' RACE reads using MiXCR and keeps one entry per CDR3 protein. This table has 600,000 or so distinct CDR3 sequences, approximately 30% appearing once. The rearrangement links TRBV30 to TRBJ2-3; possibly TRBD2 for D (5 bases). The sample was blood. The TCR sequence derives from a woman aged 80 or over in good health. The CDR3 region has the DNA TGTGCCTGGAGTCCCCTCCGGGGTCCATTGAACACAGATACGCAGTATTTT. Translation gives CAWSPLRGPLNTDTQYF.